This TCR beta chain originates from a study of T cell responses to AZD1222 COVID-19 vaccine. Notes on the study in general: Repertoire sampling was restricted to post-peak T cell response timepoints. The sample set comprised mostly white British donors with more females, and clonal diversity was possibly underestimated. With dominance at 160-218 and 743-854, vaccine-associated CD4 TCRs spanned spike. Reports indicate that nearly half of spike-specific TCRs are directed at unmutated variant regions.

On this clone itself: Its antigen is unknown.

Clones were sequenced by immunoSEQ multiplex PCR, and TCRdb holds only the in-frame ones, with some missing. The sample holds about 110,000 clones, about 92% seen once. The CDR3 has 15 residues. V lost 0 bases, J lost 0 bases, and 6 bases lay in between. Germline assignment: CDR1 MRHNA and CDR2 SNTAGT. This TCR derives from an adult in good health. The specimen was peripheral blood, collected on day 0 of MenACWY control vaccination. This rearrangement joins TRBV6-4 to TRBJ2-1; D unclear. The CDR3 region is CASSDSRSSYNEQFF. As DNA, the CDR3 is TGTGCCAGCAGTGACTCGAGGAGCTCCTACAATGAGCAGTTCTTC.